The 21 T cell receptor beta chains given below trace back to one sample, sequenced in a study of blood T cell repertoires in COVID-19. Repertoires were generated with immunoSEQ multiplex PCR, while TCRdb's copy carries only in-frame clones and drops some. The data show a few hundred thousand clones, around 87% seen once. The material sequenced was peripheral blood. Source of these receptors: a woman aged 70 to 79 with active or convalescent COVID-19.

For the CDR3, the DNA is TGTGCCAGCAGCTCGAGTTCCTCTGGAAACACCATATATTTT. This translates into CASSSSSSGNTIYF. This chain uses TRBV7-2 with TRBJ1-3; no clear D gene. V was cut by 4 bases and J by 0 bases, with 7 bases left in between. CDR1 and CDR2 (germline): SGHTA, FQGNSA. The CDR3 loop spans 14 amino acids.

With respect to this clone: An end of the junction does not agree with germline; a read error may underlie this. The chain recombines TRBV7-9 with TRBJ1-2, with 7 bases identical to TRBD1. This CDR3 is built from 11 residues. Looked up from germline, CDR1 is SEHNR and CDR2 is FQNEAQ (reference sequence). The CDR3 DNA follows: TGTGCCAGCAGCTTAGATAGGACAGGCTCCTTC. Its protein is CASSLDRTGSF.

V usage is TRBV19 and J usage is TRBJ2-2, with D possibly matching TRBD2 (5 bases). Germline CDR1 LNHDA, CDR2 SQIVND (reference sequence). CDR3 length: 15 amino acids. V lost 3 bases and J 6 bases, leaving 14 bases between the germline ends. CDR3 nucleotides: TGTGCCAGTAGTATCGGACTCCCCATCCCCGGGGAGCTGTTTTTT. Protein sequence: CASSIGLPIPGELFF.

V usage is TRBV5-1 and J usage is TRBJ1-1; 7 bases fit TRBD1. Germline-derived CDR1 and CDR2 are SGHRS and YFSETQ. There are 15 residues in the CDR3. With 6 bases clipped from V and 1 base from J, the junction kept 9 bases outside the gene matches. The CDR3 coding sequence is TGCGCCAGCACCAACCCGACAGGGCAGAACACTGAAGCTTTCTTT. Its protein is CASTNPTGQNTEAFF.

This chain connects TRBV6-5 to TRBJ1-1; D gene ambiguous. V lost 4 bases to trimming and J lost 5 bases, with 8 bases between them. The germline CDR1 and CDR2 sequences are MNHEY and SVGAGI. CDR3 length: 12 amino acids. The CDR3 DNA reads TGTGCCAGCAGTTCCACTAGTACTGAAGCTTTCTTT. Amino acid sequence: CASSSTSTEAFF.

Here the CDR3 DNA reads TGTGCCATTGCGGGCTCTGGGGCCAACGTCCTGACTTTC. Residues: CAIAGSGANVLTF. V gene TRBV10-3 combines with J gene TRBJ2-6; tentative D call: TRBD2 (5 bases). The CDR3 is 13 residues long. The germline V and J ends were trimmed by 9 bases and 0 bases, with 6 bases remaining between them. CDR1 is ENHRY and CDR2 is SYGVKD in the germline V gene.

The chain uses TRBV11-3 and TRBJ2-1, with TRBD2 matching 12 bases. The CDR3 spans 17 residues. Germline V gene lookup returns CDR1 SGHNT and CDR2 YENEEA. The J segment lost 8 bases and the V segment lost 5 bases, leaving 13 bases of the junction unmatched. In nucleotides, the CDR3 is TGTGCCAGCAGCCGCGGGCTAGCGGGGGGGTTGGACCATGAGCAGTTCTTC. This codes for CASSRGLAGGLDHEQFF.

This clone was seen a few times. CDR3 coding DNA: TGCGCCAGCAGCCAAGATATAACAGGGACCAATTCACCCCTCCACTTT. Protein sequence: CASSQDITGTNSPLHF. The chain has TRBV4-1 and TRBJ1-6; maybe TRBD1 (6 bases). Germline V gene data show CDR1 as MGHRA and CDR2 as YSYEKL. The CDR3 is 16 residues long. Trimming took 0 bases from V and 7 from J, leaving 13 bases between them.

This sequence joins TRBV5-1 and TRBJ2-5; a weak D match, TRBD2 (5 bases). Germline CDR1 is SGHRS and CDR2 is YFSETQ. Deletions cut 2 bases from V and 5 bases from J, with 16 bases between. The CDR3 covers 15 residues. CDR3 sequence: CASSFGRAPSETQYF. CDR3 DNA: TGCGCCAGCAGCTTCGGGCGGGCGCCTTCGGAGACCCAGTACTTC.

The rearrangement joins TRBV5-6 to TRBJ2-7; tentatively, D is TRBD1 (7 bases). Germline V CDR1 and CDR2: SGHDT, YYEEEE. This CDR3 has 17 amino acids. V lost 3 bases and J lost 2, with 21 bases in between. The CDR3 is CASSSFYDRDSPYEQYF. The CDR3 bases are TGTGCCAGCAGCTCATTCTATGACAGGGACTCACCCTACGAGCAGTACTTC.

The genes are TRBV7-2 and TRBJ2-1; TRBD2 matches 7 bases. The germline V gene has CDR1 SGHTA and CDR2 FQGNSA. The CDR3 is made up of 15 amino acids. With 6 bases clipped from V and 1 base from J, the junction kept 6 bases outside the gene matches. The CDR3 DNA reads as TGTGCCAGCAGGTTAAGCGGGGCTTCCTACAATGAGCAGTTCTTC. It translates to CASRLSGASYNEQFF.

The chain joins TRBV19 to TRBJ1-2; 8 positions match TRBD1. V dropped 3 bases and J dropped 3; count of bases not matched to a gene: 9. Germline V gene data show CDR1 as LNHDA and CDR2 as SQIVND (reference sequence). The CDR3 runs 16 residues. This CDR3 reads CASSIGLDRAYYGYTF. The CDR3 coding sequence is TGTGCCAGTAGTATTGGACTGGACAGGGCGTACTATGGCTACACCTTC.

This chain links TRBV10-2 with TRBJ1-6, with D perhaps matching TRBD1 (5 bases). The CDR3 runs to 14 residues. Looked up from germline, CDR1 is WSHSY and CDR2 is SAAADI. Trimming took off 0 bases at V and 7 bases at J, with 7 bases between the two ends. The CDR3, as DNA: TGCGCCAGCAGTGAGTCCGGGGGGAATTCACCCCTCCACTTT. Its protein product is CASSESGGNSPLHF.

J is TRBJ1-1 and V is TRBV27; TRBD1 is a possible D gene (5 bases). Deletions cut 6 bases from V and 0 bases from J, with 14 bases between. Germline V lookup: CDR1 MNHEY, CDR2 SMNVEV (reference sequence). The CDR3 consists of 15 residues. The DNA of the CDR3 is TGTGCCAGCAGGTGGGGTCAGGGTTTGAACACTGAAGCTTTCTTT. Translation: CASRWGQGLNTEAFF.

The V and J genes are TRBV7-9 and TRBJ2-7, with 10 bases aligning to TRBD2. The CDR3 length is 13 residues. The V segment lost 5 bases and the J segment 5 bases; nucleotides outside the gene matches: 3. CDR1 SEHNR and CDR2 FQNEAQ come from the germline V gene (reference sequence). CDR3 bases: TGTGCCAGCAGCACTAGCGGGGTAAACGAGCAGTACTTC. Translated: CASSTSGVNEQYF. The complete variable domain, with remaining parts taken from reference TRBV7-9 and TRBJ2-7, reads DTGVSQNPRHKITKRGQNVTFRCDPISEHNRLYWYRQTLGQGPEFLTYFQNEAQLEKSRLLSDRFSAERPKGSFSTLEIQRTEQGDSAMYLCASSTSGVNEQYFGPGTRLTVT.

The chain couples TRBV24-1 to TRBJ2-2, with 7 bases identical to TRBD1. The J segment lost 0 bases and the V segment lost 6 bases, leaving 6 bases of the junction unmatched. In germline, CDR1 is KGHDR, CDR2 SFDVKD. The CDR3 has 16 amino acids. In DNA, the CDR3 is TGTGCCACCAGTATAGCCGGGACAGCGAACACCGGGGAGCTGTTTTTT. It translates to CATSIAGTANTGELFF.

J is TRBJ2-1 and V is TRBV19; D ambiguous. Germline V gene lookup returns CDR1 LNHDA and CDR2 SQIVND (reference sequence). The V and J ends lost 7 bases and 4 bases respectively, with 11 bases between them. The CDR3 runs 13 residues. The CDR3 spells CASTTELYNEQFF. In DNA form, the CDR3 reads TGTGCCAGTACCACAGAACTTTACAATGAGCAGTTCTTC.

V is TRBV27 and J is TRBJ2-2; TRBD1 might be the D (5 bases). The V end lost 7 bases, the J end lost 6 bases, and 15 bases lay between the germline ends. The CDR3 loop spans 14 amino acids. From germline, CDR1 is MNHEY and CDR2 SMNVEV (reference sequence). The CDR3 spells CASIPLGPPGELFF. CDR3 nucleotide sequence: TGTGCCAGCATCCCCCTGGGGCCACCCGGGGAGCTGTTTTTT.

The chain couples TRBV6-5 to TRBJ1-3, with TRBD1 matching over 7 bases. The CDR3 is 13 amino acids. Per the germline V gene, CDR1 is MNHEY and CDR2 is SVGAGI. After removal of 6 bases from V and 7 bases from J, the junction contained 6 bases not matched to a gene. The CDR3 spells CASRPTGENTIYF. The CDR3 DNA is TGTGCCAGCAGGCCCACAGGGGAGAACACCATATATTTT.

J is TRBJ2-5 and V is TRBV18, with D possibly being TRBD2 (5 bases). V was clipped by 4 bases and J by 3 bases, with 21 bases between them. The CDR3 is 17 residues long. Germline CDR1 is KGHSH and CDR2 is LQKENI. The CDR3 DNA is TGTGCCAGCTCACTTACCGGCGCCGAGGGAAGAGAAGAGACCCAGTACTTC. This codes for CASSLTGAEGREETQYF. Full variable domain (rest looked up from reference TRBV18 and TRBJ2-5): NAGVMQNPRHLVRRRGQEARLRCSPMKGHSHVYWYRQLPEEGLKFMVYLQKENIIDESGMPKERFSAEFPKEGPSILRIQQVVRGDSAAYFCASSLTGAEGREETQYFGPGTRLLVL.

The rearrangement links TRBV9 to TRBJ2-2; D is perhaps TRBD1 (5 bases). Germline V gives CDR1 SGDLS, CDR2 YYNGEE. The ends were cut back, 0 bases at V and 3 bases at J, with 9 bases in the middle. The CDR3 covers 15 residues. CDR3 sequence: CASSVGWGYTGELFF. CDR3 coding DNA: TGTGCCAGCAGCGTAGGCTGGGGCTACACCGGGGAGCTGTTTTTT.